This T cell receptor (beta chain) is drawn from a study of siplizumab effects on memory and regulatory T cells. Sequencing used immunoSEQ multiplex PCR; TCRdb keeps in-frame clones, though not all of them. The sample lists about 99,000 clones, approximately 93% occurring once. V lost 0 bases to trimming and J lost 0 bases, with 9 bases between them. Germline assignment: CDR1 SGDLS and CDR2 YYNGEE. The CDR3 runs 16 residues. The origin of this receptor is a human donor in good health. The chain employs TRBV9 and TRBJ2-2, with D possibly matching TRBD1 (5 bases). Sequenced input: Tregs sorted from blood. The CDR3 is CASSVAMTANTGELFF. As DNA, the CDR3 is TGTGCCAGCAGCGTAGCAATGACAGCGAACACCGGGGAGCTGTTTTTT.